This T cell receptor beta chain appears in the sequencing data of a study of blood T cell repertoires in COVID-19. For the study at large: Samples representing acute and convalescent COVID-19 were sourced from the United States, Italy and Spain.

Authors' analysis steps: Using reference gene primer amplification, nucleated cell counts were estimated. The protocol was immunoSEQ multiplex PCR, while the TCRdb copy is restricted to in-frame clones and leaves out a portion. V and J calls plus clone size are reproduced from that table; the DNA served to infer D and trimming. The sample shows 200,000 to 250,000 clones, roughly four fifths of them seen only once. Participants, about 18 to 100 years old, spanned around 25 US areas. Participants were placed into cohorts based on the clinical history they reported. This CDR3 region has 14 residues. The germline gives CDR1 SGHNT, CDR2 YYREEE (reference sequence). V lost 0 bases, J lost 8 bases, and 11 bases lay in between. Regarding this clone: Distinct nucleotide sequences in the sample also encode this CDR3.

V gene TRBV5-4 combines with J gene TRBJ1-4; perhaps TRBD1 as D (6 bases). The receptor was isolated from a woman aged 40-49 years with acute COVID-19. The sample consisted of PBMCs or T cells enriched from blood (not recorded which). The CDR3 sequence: CASSLAGGGEKLFF. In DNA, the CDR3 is TGTGCCAGCAGCTTGGCGGGGGGCGGCGAAAAACTGTTTTTT.